The rows below give T cell receptor beta chains drawn from one sample of a study of healthy donors' naive CD4 and CD8 T cells. TCRdb used MiXCR to reprocess the reads, holding one entry per CDR3 protein. The table includes approximately 180,000 distinct CDR3 sequences, over 60% detected once. Sequencing used naive CD4+ and CD8+ T cells sorted from blood, pooled from several donors. These receptors were collected from a pool of human donors in good health; the sample pools cells from several healthy donors. The CDR3 runs from the conserved cysteine through the conserved F or W. Each record gives: CDR3 protein, CDR3 DNA, CDR3 length, V gene, clone size, J gene, D gene. A D gene is named only where the DNA matches it firmly. Clone size appears in some rows only: once, few, many, or a class for an expanded clone.

CDR3: CASSQEAAFSGNTIYF; DNA: TGCGCCAGCAGCCAAGAGGCAGCCTTCTCTGGAAACACCATATATTTT; length: 16; V: TRBV4-3; size: -; J: TRBJ1-3; D: -
CDR3: CASSPDWDTNTGELFF; DNA: TGCGCCAGCAGCCCAGATTGGGACACCAACACCGGGGAGCTGTTTTTT; length: 16; V: TRBV4-3; size: -; J: TRBJ2-2; D: -
CDR3: CASSLELYNEQFF; DNA: TGTGCCAGCAGCTTGGAACTCTACAATGAGCAGTTCTTC; length: 13; V: TRBV7-2; size: -; J: TRBJ2-1; D: -
CDR3: CASSSRNTDTQYF; DNA: TGTGCCAGCAGCTCCCGTAACACGGATACGCAGTATTTT; length: 13; V: TRBV13; size: -; J: TRBJ2-3; D: -
CDR3: CASSKGGEDSSYEQYF; DNA: TGTGCCAGCAGCAAAGGAGGTGAGGACAGCTCCTACGAGCAGTACTTC; length: 16; V: TRBV21-1; size: -; J: TRBJ2-7; D: -
CDR3: CASSKPVGSGNTIYF; DNA: TGTGCCAGCAGTAAGCCCGTTGGCTCTGGAAACACCATATATTTT; length: 15; V: TRBV12-3/TRBV12-4; size: -; J: TRBJ1-3; D: -
CDR3: CASSRKDDDPYEQYF; DNA: TGTGCCAGCAGCAGAAAGGACGACGACCCCTACGAGCAGTACTTC; length: 15; V: TRBV6-5; size: few; J: TRBJ2-7; D: -
CDR3: CASSVNTYTDTQYF; DNA: TGTGCCAGCAGTGTGAATACTTACACAGATACGCAGTATTTT; length: 14; V: TRBV25-1; size: few; J: TRBJ2-3; D: -
CDR3: CASSPWDRPFSSNQPQHF; DNA: TGTGCCAGTAGTCCCTGGGACAGGCCCTTCAGCAGCAATCAGCCCCAGCATTTT; length: 18; V: TRBV19; size: -; J: TRBJ1-5; D: TRBD1
CDR3: CSVETDEVARETQYF; DNA: TGCAGCGTTGAAACGGACGAGGTCGCTCGAGAGACCCAGTACTTC; length: 15; V: TRBV29-1; size: -; J: TRBJ2-5; D: -
CDR3: CATSSSSGSREGRVYGYTF; DNA: TGTGCCACCAGCAGCTCATCGGGGTCGAGGGAGGGAAGGGTCTATGGCTACACCTTC; length: 19; V: TRBV15; size: few; J: TRBJ1-2; D: -
CDR3: CASSLWEGSEQYF; DNA: TGTGCCAGCAGTTTATGGGAAGGTTCGGAGCAGTACTTC; length: 13; V: TRBV27; size: -; J: TRBJ2-7; D: -
CDR3: CASSLDNGELFF; DNA: TGCGCCAGCAGCTTGGATAACGGGGAGCTGTTTTTT; length: 12; V: TRBV5-1; size: -; J: TRBJ2-2; D: -
CDR3: CSVRRDTPTEAFF; DNA: TGCAGCGTGAGGCGGGACACCCCCACTGAAGCTTTCTTT; length: 13; V: TRBV29-1; size: -; J: TRBJ1-1; D: -
CDR3: CAWSTGINQPQHF; DNA: TGTGCCTGGAGTACAGGGATCAATCAGCCCCAGCATTTT; length: 13; V: TRBV30; size: once; J: TRBJ1-5; D: -
CDR3: CASGTGANTEAFF; DNA: TGTGCCAGCGGGACAGGGGCTAACACTGAAGCTTTCTTT; length: 13; V: TRBV27; size: -; J: TRBJ1-1; D: TRBD1